Sequencing of this T cell receptor (beta chain) was carried out in a study of blood T cell repertoires in COVID-19 (dated by TCRdb to between 2020 and 2021). Background for the entire study: Samples covering the acute and convalescent phases of COVID-19 were provided by collaborators in the United States, Italy and Spain. The prospective study material was composed of cDNA or gDNA derived from T cells, B-cell-depleted T cells, or PBMCs. Deeply sampled blood TCRbeta repertoires from subjects exposed to, actively infected with, or recovered from COVID-19 were included in the dataset. A freely available public database, intended as a resource for researchers studying the immune response to SARS-CoV-2, is where the repertoires were released. Samples were obtained from the ongoing ImmuneRACE study (first 160 participants) and from over a thousand subjects provided by 6 global collaborators. A de-identified subject ID, COVID-19 status, age in years and sex were almost always included in the sample metadata. Where available, HLA class I and class II types were obtained from metadata supplied by the sample provider rather than from assay-based typing. Findings and caveats that apply to the study as a whole: The amount of clinical and demographic metadata varied by source and participant and was provided uncurated.

Relative to germline, V is missing 4 bases and J is missing 4 bases, with 8 bases of the junction outside any gene match. From its cysteine to its phenylalanine, the CDR3 spans 15 amino acids. The only DNA kept is the CDR3, 45 bases in frame from the first base. According to the germline V gene (reference sequence), CDR1 reads SEHNR and CDR2 reads FQNEAQ. Collaborating institutions collected whole blood in K2EDTA tubes following their own protocols. For TCRbeta analysis, collaborator samples were shipped as frozen whole blood, as isolated PBMCs, or as DNA extracted from either sample type. As concerns this clone: No cognate antigen has been identified for it. No much larger clone is present one base from it, and per-base qualities are unavailable.

The immunoSEQ Assay, a bias-controlled multiplex PCR, was used to amplify TCRbeta CDR3 regions from genomic DNA. The study's own analysis went as follows. The number of nucleated cells in each sample was estimated by amplification of reference gene primers within the assay. To quantify the absolute abundance of each unique TCRbeta CDR3 rearrangement, sequence reads were collapsed and filtered. Productive Simpson clonality was computed per sample as the square root of Simpson's diversity index over productive rearrangements. TCRdb took over this immuneACCESS table, retaining in-frame rearrangements with V and J assigned. Such tables are incomplete; in checked studies, under half of the missing clones stem from an unresolved V gene, and the remainder is unexplained. Clone size and V and J calls were adopted from that table, with D and trimming inferred from the DNA. In all, the sample holds 250,000 to 300,000 clones, and just over 85% of those were seen once. Around 3% of the sample rests with the top ten.

The receptor's source is a woman between 25 and 40 years old with active or convalescent COVID-19. Sequencing was carried out using peripheral blood. Here the chain combines TRBV7-9 and TRBJ1-2, with 8 bases aligning to TRBD1. The CDR3 region has the sequence CASSSGQGYTYGYTF. The DNA sequence reads TGTGCCAGCAGCTCAGGACAGGGTTACACCTATGGCTACACCTTC.